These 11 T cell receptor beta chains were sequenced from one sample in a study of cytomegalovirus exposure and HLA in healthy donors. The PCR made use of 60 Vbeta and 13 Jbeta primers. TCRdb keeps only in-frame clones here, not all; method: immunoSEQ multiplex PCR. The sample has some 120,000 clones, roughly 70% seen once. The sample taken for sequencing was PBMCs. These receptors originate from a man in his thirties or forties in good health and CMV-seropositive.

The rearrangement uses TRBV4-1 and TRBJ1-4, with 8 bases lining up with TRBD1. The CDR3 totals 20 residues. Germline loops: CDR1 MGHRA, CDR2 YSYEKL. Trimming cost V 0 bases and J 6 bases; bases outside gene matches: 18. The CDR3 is CASSQESVRGRVMLDEKLFF. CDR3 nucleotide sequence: TGCGCCAGCAGCCAAGAAAGCGTCAGGGGGCGTGTAATGCTGGATGAAAAACTGTTTTTT.

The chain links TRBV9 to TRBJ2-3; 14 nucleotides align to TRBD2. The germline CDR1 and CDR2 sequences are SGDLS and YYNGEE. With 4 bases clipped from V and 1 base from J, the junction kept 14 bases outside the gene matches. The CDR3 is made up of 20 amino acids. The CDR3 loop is CASSPRFRTSGRTGTDTQYF. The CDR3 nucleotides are TGTGCCAGCAGCCCGCGCTTCAGGACTAGCGGGAGGACGGGCACAGATACGCAGTATTTT.

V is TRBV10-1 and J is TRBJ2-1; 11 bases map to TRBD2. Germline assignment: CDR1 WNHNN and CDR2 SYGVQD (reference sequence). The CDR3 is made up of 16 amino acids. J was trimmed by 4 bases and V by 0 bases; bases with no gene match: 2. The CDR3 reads CASSESASGRYNEQFF. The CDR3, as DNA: TGCGCCAGCAGTGAGTCGGCTAGCGGGAGGTACAATGAGCAGTTCTTC.

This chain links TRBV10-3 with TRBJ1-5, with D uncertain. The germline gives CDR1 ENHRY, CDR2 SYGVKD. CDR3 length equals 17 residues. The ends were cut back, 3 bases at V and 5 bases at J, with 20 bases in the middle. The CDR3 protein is CAISEVSVSAIDQPQHF. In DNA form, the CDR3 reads TGTGCCATCAGTGAAGTCTCCGTAAGCGCCATAGATCAGCCCCAGCATTTT.

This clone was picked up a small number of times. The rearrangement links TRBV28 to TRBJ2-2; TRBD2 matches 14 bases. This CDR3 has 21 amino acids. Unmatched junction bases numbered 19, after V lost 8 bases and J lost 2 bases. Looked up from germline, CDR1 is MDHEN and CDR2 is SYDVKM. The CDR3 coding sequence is TGTGCCAGCCCCCCTTCGGACTATGGACTAGCGGGAGGAGGAAACACCGGGGAGCTGTTTTTT. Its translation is CASPPSDYGLAGGGNTGELFF.

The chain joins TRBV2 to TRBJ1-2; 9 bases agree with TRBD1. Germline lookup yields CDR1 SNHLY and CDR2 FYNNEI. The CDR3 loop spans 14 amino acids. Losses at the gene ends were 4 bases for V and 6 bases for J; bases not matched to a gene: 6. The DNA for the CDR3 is TGTGCCAGCAGTGTACGTCGGACAGGGGATGGCTACACCTTC. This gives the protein CASSVRRTGDGYTF.

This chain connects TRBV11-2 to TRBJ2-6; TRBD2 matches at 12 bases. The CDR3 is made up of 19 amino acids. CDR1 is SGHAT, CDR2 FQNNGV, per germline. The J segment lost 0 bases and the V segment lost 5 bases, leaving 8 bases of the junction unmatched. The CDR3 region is CASSPRLAGALSGANVLTF. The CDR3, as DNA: TGTGCCAGCAGCCCACGACTAGCGGGAGCCCTCTCTGGGGCCAACGTCCTGACTTTC.

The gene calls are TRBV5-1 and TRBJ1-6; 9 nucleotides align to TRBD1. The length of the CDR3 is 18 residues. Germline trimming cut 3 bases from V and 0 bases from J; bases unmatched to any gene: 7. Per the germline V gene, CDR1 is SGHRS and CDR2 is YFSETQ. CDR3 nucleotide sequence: TGCGCCAGCAGCTCACAGGGGGCGCTGAGCTCCTATAATTCACCCCTCCACTTT. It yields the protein CASSSQGALSSYNSPLHF.

CDR3 sequence: CASSLSDRGNYGYTF. The CDR3 region has the DNA TGTGCCAGCAGTTTATCGGACAGGGGAAACTATGGCTACACCTTC. The chain is built from TRBV27 and TRBJ1-2; 9 bases align to TRBD1. Trimming removed 0 bases from V and 2 bases from J; junction bases left unmatched: 1. Germline V CDR1 and CDR2: MNHEY, SMNVEV (reference sequence). The CDR3 extends over 15 amino acids.

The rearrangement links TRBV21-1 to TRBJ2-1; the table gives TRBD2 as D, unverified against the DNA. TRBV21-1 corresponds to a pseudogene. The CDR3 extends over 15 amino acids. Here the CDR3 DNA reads TGTGCCAGCAGCAAAAGGGAGGAGTCCTACAATGAGCAGTTCTTC. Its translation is CASSKREESYNEQFF.

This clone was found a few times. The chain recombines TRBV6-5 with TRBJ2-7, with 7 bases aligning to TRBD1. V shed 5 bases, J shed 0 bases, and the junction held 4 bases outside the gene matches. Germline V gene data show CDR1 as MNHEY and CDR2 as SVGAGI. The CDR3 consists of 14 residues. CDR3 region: CASSVGDSSYEQYF. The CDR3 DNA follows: TGTGCCAGCAGTGTTGGGGACAGCTCCTACGAGCAGTACTTC.